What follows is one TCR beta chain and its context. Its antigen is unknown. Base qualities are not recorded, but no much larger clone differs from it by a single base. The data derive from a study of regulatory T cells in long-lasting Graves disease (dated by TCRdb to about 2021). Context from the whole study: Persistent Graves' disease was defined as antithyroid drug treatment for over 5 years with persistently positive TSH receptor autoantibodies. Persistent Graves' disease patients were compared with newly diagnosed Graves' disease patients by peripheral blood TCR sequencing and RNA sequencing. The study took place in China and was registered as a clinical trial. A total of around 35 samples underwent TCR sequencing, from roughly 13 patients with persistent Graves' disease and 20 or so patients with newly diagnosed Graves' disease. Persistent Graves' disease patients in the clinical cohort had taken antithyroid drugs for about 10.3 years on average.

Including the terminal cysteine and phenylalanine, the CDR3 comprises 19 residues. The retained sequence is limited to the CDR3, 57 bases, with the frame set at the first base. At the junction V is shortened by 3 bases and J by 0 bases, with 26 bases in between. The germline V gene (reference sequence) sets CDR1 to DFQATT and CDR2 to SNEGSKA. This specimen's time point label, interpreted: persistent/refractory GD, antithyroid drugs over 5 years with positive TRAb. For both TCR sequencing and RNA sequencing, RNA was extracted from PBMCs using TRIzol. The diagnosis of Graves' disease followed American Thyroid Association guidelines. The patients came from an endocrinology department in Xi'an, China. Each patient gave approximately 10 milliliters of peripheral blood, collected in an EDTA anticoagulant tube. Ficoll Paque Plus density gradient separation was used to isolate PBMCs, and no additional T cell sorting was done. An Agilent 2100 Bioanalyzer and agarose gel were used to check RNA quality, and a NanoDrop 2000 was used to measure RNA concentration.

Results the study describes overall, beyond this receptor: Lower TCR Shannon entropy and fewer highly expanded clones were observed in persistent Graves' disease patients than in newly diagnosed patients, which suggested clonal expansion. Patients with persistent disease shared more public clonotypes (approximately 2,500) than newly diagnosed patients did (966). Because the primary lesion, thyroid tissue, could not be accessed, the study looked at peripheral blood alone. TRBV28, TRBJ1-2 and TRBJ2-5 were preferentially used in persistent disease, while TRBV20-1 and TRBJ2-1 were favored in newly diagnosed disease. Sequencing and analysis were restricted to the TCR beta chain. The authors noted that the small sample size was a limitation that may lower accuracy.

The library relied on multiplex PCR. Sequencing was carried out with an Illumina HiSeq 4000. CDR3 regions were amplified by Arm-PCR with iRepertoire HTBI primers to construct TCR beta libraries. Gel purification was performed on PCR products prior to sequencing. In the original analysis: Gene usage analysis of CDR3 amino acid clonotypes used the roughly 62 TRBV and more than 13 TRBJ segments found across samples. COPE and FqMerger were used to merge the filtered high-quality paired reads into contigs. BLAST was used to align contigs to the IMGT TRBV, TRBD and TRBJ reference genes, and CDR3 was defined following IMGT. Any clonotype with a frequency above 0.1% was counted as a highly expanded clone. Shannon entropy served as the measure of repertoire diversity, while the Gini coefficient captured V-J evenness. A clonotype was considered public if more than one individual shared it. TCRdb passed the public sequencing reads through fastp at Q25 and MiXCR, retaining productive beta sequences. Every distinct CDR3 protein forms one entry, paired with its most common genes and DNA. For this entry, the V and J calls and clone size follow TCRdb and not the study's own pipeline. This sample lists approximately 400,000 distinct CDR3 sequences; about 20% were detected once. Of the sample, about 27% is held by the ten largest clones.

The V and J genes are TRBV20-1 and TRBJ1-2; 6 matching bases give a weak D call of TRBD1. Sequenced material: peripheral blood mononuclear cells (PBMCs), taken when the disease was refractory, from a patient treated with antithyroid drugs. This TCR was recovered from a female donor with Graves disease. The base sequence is TGCAGTGCTAGGACTTACCAGGGGTTGGATTTCGTCGCTAACTATGGCTACACCTTC. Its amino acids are CSARTYQGLDFVANYGYTF.